These 22 T cell receptor beta chains were sequenced from one sample in a study of healthy donors' naive CD4 and CD8 T cells. A linear amplification protocol produced the TCR libraries from 500 ng of total RNA. TCRdb redid the calling of the reads with MiXCR, one entry per CDR3 protein. The sample lists 150,000 to 200,000 distinct CDR3 sequences, over 60% occurring once. What was sequenced was naive CD4+ and CD8+ T cells sorted from blood, pooled from several donors. These receptor sequences come from a pool of human donors in good health; the sample pools cells from several healthy donors.

The genes are TRBV6-5 and TRBJ1-2; no definite D call. CDR3 length: 14 amino acids. The germline CDR1 and CDR2 sequences are MNHEY and SVGAGI. Trimming pared 0 bases from V and 3 bases from J, leaving 8 bases between. CDR3 loop: CASSYSRSDYGYTF. CDR3 in DNA: TGTGCCAGCAGTTACTCCCGGAGCGACTATGGCTACACCTTC.

Here the CDR3 reads CASSSWDSGNTEAFF. In DNA form, the CDR3 reads TGTGCCAGTAGTAGCTGGGATTCTGGGAACACTGAAGCTTTCTTT. The chain recombines TRBV19 with TRBJ1-1; D ambiguous. V was pared by 4 bases and J by 1 base, with 13 bases between. In germline, CDR1 is LNHDA, CDR2 SQIVND (reference sequence). The CDR3 extends over 15 amino acids.

The chain employs TRBV19 and TRBJ1-5; D unclear. The germline gives CDR1 LNHDA, CDR2 SQIVND (reference sequence). Trimming left V 7 bases short and J 0 bases short, with 13 bases between. CDR3 size: 15 residues. The CDR3 nucleotides read TGTGCCAGTATCTTGAGCGGGGATAGCAATCAGCCCCAGCATTTT. Its protein product is CASILSGDSNQPQHF. Supplemented by reference TRBV19 and TRBJ1-5, the full variable domain reads DGGITQSPKYLFRKEGQNVTLSCEQNLNHDAMYWYRQDPGQGLRLIYYSQIVNDFQKGDIAEGYSVSREKKESFPLTVTSAQKNPTAFYLCASILSGDSNQPQHFGDGTRLSIL.

The J gene is TRBJ2-1, the V gene TRBV20-1; tentative D call: TRBD2 (6 bases). Germline CDR1 reads DFQATT; CDR2 reads SNEGSKA (reference sequence). This CDR3 region has 16 residues. V was clipped by 3 bases and J by 6 bases, with 21 bases between them. The CDR3 spells CSARSPWGGTGNEQFF. The CDR3 DNA sequence: TGCAGTGCTAGGTCTCCTTGGGGCGGGACTGGCAATGAGCAGTTCTTC.

This chain uses TRBV11-2 with TRBJ2-1; perhaps TRBD2 as D (5 bases). The V gene lost 5 bases and the J gene lost 0 bases, with 14 bases spanning the gap. CDR1 and CDR2 (germline): SGHAT, FQNNGV. The CDR3 has 16 amino acids. The CDR3 nucleotides are TGTGCCAGCAGCCCGTCGACGGGGAGCTCCTACAATGAGCAGTTCTTC. Translated, it gives CASSPSTGSSYNEQFF.

V is TRBV6-2 or TRBV6-3 and J is TRBJ2-1; D is uncertain. CDR1 is MNHEY and CDR2 is SVGEGT in the germline V gene. This CDR3 is built from 17 residues. V dropped 0 bases and J dropped 5 bases, with 17 bases sitting between them. CDR3: CASSYSGARDLNNEQFF. The CDR3 DNA is TGTGCCAGCAGTTACTCAGGTGCGAGAGACCTAAACAATGAGCAGTTCTTC.

This sequence joins TRBV13 and TRBJ2-5; possible D gene TRBD2, 6 bases. The CDR3 has 16 residues. The V end was cut by 0 bases, the J end by 1 base, with 12 bases between. In germline, CDR1 is PRHDT, CDR2 FYEKMQ (reference sequence). The CDR3 DNA is TGTGCCAGCAGCTTAGGGGTGACGGGACTCCAAGAGACCCAGTACTTC. It is translated as CASSLGVTGLQETQYF. The full variable domain, with the rest looked up from reference TRBV13 and TRBJ2-5, is AAGVIQSPRHLIKEKRETATLKCYPIPRHDTVYWYQQGPGQDPQFLISFYEKMQSDKGSIPDRFSAQQFSDYHSELNMSSLELGDSALYFCASSLGVTGLQETQYFGPGTRLLVL.

This chain joins TRBV19 and TRBJ2-3; D unclear. Germline V gene data show CDR1 as LNHDA and CDR2 as SQIVND (reference sequence). The germline V and J ends were trimmed by 6 bases and 2 bases, with 12 bases remaining between them. The CDR3 is 14 residues long. The CDR3 sequence: CASSTGSYTDTQYF. The CDR3 DNA reads TGTGCCAGTAGCACCGGGTCATACACAGATACGCAGTATTTT.

This clonotype has a handful of counts. V is TRBV29-1 and J is TRBJ2-7; no reliable D call. Between the trimmed V and J ends, which lost 7 bases and 2 bases, there was a span of 12 bases. The CDR3 extends over 12 amino acids. Looked up from germline, CDR1 is SQVTM and CDR2 is ANQGSEA. The CDR3 here is CSASLDAYEQYF. CDR3 sequence (DNA): TGCAGCGCTAGTCTTGACGCCTACGAGCAGTACTTC.

V is TRBV6-2 or TRBV6-3 and J is TRBJ2-1; the D gene is possibly TRBD2 (6 bases). This CDR3 is 15 amino acids long. V lost 2 bases to trimming and J lost 4 bases, with 12 bases between them. From germline, CDR1 is MNHEY and CDR2 SVGEGT. The CDR3 nucleotides read TGTGCCAGCAGTTACAGGGCTAGCGCGTACAATGAGCAGTTCTTC. Protein product: CASSYRASAYNEQFF.

This clonotype has a handful of counts. CDR3 sequence (DNA): TGTGCCAGCAGATTGTCAGGGGCGGGACGGGAGCAGTACTTC. It is translated as CASRLSGAGREQYF. This chain joins TRBV6-2 or TRBV6-3 and TRBJ2-7; D may match TRBD1 or TRBD2 (6 bases each). Germline CDR1 is MNHEY and CDR2 is SVGEGT. The CDR3 totals 14 residues. V was trimmed by 6 bases and J by 7 bases, leaving 19 bases between them.

This rearrangement joins TRBV12-3 or TRBV12-4 to TRBJ1-1, with a tentative D call TRBD1 (6 bases). This CDR3 spans 13 amino acids. V gave up 3 bases and J gave up 3 bases, with 8 bases separating them. CDR3 bases: TGTGCCAGCAGTTTCCCAGGGGACACTGAAGCTTTCTTT. Translated: CASSFPGDTEAFF.

This clonotype was recorded a few times. J is TRBJ2-7 and V is TRBV29-1; perhaps TRBD2 as D (6 bases). Trimming cost V 6 bases and J 3 bases, with 15 bases left between them. This CDR3 comprises 13 residues. Germline V gives CDR1 SQVTM, CDR2 ANQGSEA. CDR3 sequence: CSVLGGKDYEQYF. CDR3 bases: TGCAGCGTCCTCGGGGGAAAGGACTACGAGCAGTACTTC.

The V and J genes are TRBV6-5 and TRBJ1-2; 9 bases fit TRBD1. V gave up 4 bases and J gave up 8 bases; unmatched junction bases: 5. The CDR3 runs to 13 residues. From germline, CDR1 is MNHEY and CDR2 SVGAGI. This CDR3 reads CASSFLGQGGYTF. The CDR3, as DNA: TGTGCCAGCAGTTTCCTCGGACAGGGGGGCTACACCTTC.

The chain recombines TRBV18 with TRBJ1-2; 10 bases agree with TRBD1. Germline V lookup: CDR1 KGHSH, CDR2 LQKENI. CDR3 length equals 15 residues. J gave up 3 bases and V 3 bases, and 4 bases lay outside the gene matches. CDR3 sequence (DNA): TGTGCCAGCTCACCTGCGGGGACAGGGGACTATGGCTACACCTTC. It codes for CASSPAGTGDYGYTF.

V is TRBV20-1 and J is TRBJ2-7; 10 positions match TRBD1. V was clipped by 2 bases and J by 2 bases; unmatched bases: 3. The CDR3 totals 14 residues. Germline CDR1 DFQATT, CDR2 SNEGSKA (reference sequence). The CDR3 DNA sequence: TGCAGTGCTAGATCCGGGACAGGGGCCTACGAGCAGTACTTC. Translating gives CSARSGTGAYEQYF.

The rearrangement links TRBV6-1 to TRBJ2-7; TRBD2 agrees at 9 bases. Germline CDR1 reads MNHNS; CDR2 reads SASEGT. Unmatched junction bases numbered 12, after V lost 6 bases and J lost 3 bases. The CDR3 covers 16 residues. The CDR3 is CASRPIGLASNYEQYF. CDR3 coding DNA: TGTGCCAGCAGACCTATTGGACTAGCGTCAAACTACGAGCAGTACTTC.

This clonotype has a handful of counts. The chain combines TRBV29-1 with TRBJ2-7, with 10 bases aligning to TRBD2. J lost 2 bases, V lost 4 bases, and 11 bases had no gene match. The CDR3 loop spans 16 amino acids. The germline V gene has CDR1 SQVTM and CDR2 ANQGSEA. Here the CDR3 DNA reads TGCAGCGTTGTACCGGCTAGCGGGAGTAGTACCTACGAGCAGTACTTC. This encodes CSVVPASGSSTYEQYF.

In regard to this clonotype: One junction end does not reproduce the germline sequence, and a read error may be involved. The chain employs TRBV11-2 and TRBJ2-7; D possibly corresponds to TRBD2 (6 bases). Germline CDR1 is SGHAT and CDR2 is FQNNGV. CDR3 length: 14 amino acids. CDR3 in amino acids: CASGLGTPTYEQYF. CDR3 sequence (DNA): TGTGCCAGCGGCTTAGGGACTCCGACCTACGAGCAGTACTTC.

This chain joins TRBV7-9 and TRBJ1-2; no reliable D call. The germline CDR1 and CDR2 sequences are SEHNR and FQNEAQ (reference sequence). The CDR3 sequence is 14 residues long. V was pared by 1 base and J by 4 bases, with 10 bases between. CDR3 bases: TGTGCCAGCAGCTTAGGGTTGGCGGGCTATGGCTACACCTTC. Protein sequence: CASSLGLAGYGYTF.

The chain uses TRBV19 and TRBJ1-2; D ambiguous. Deletions cut 5 bases from V and 11 bases from J, with 12 bases between. The CDR3 contains 11 residues. The germline V gene encodes CDR1 LNHDA and CDR2 SQIVND (reference sequence). The CDR3 here is CASSEQSLYTF. The CDR3 DNA is TGTGCCAGTAGTGAACAGAGCCTTTACACCTTC. Full variable domain (outside the CDR3, taken from reference TRBV19 and TRBJ1-2): DGGITQSPKYLFRKEGQNVTLSCEQNLNHDAMYWYRQDPGQGLRLIYYSQIVNDFQKGDIAEGYSVSREKKESFPLTVTSAQKNPTAFYLCASSEQSLYTFGSGTRLTVV.

The J gene is TRBJ2-1, the V gene TRBV19, with no clear D. Germline V CDR1 and CDR2: LNHDA, SQIVND (reference sequence). Deletions cut 3 bases from V and 2 bases from J, with 5 bases between. This CDR3 has 13 residues. CDR3 nucleotide sequence: TGTGCCAGTAGTATGGTTACCTACAATGAGCAGTTCTTC. It is translated as CASSMVTYNEQFF.